There are many counts of the clone carrying this T cell receptor beta chain. TCR beta cDNA came from roughly 0.45 ug total RNA, primed with a constant-region primer. Researchers made the TCR beta libraries by running three nested multiplex PCR rounds with slightly modified ARM-PCR. PCR rounds one and two used TRBV1-TRBV30 forward primers with a C-beta reverse primer for 10 cycles each. TCRdb ran MiXCR on the multiplex PCR reads and lists one entry per CDR3 protein. In the table there are 100,000 to 150,000 distinct CDR3 sequences, roughly 69% of which are singletons. Germline-derived CDR1 and CDR2 are SQVTM and ANQGSEA. This CDR3 is built from 14 residues. Trimming took 4 bases from V and 2 from J, leaving 11 bases between them. The data are from a study of tumor-infiltrating lymphocytes in primary liver carcinoma. Unsorted bulk tissue of about 20-30 mg yielded co-extracted RNA and DNA.

The chain has TRBV29-1 and TRBJ2-2; maybe TRBD2 (6 bases). Sequenced input: liver tumor tissue from sampling region 1. Stated subset: tumor region T1, superior pole. The TCR was taken from a woman aged 60-70 years with primary liver carcinoma and hepatitis B virus infection. The CDR3, as DNA: TGCAGCGTTGTGTCTAGCGCCAACACCGGGGAGCTGTTTTTT. It specifies CSVVSSANTGELFF.